The 5 T cell receptor beta chains listed next were all sequenced from one sample in a study of blood T cell repertoires in COVID-19. TCRdb's copy holds only in-frame clones and misses some; the assay was immunoSEQ multiplex PCR. The sample records 90,000 to 100,000 clones, 80% to 90% being singletons. The sequenced sample consisted of peripheral blood. Receptors originate from a man aged 55 to 70 with acute or convalescent COVID-19.

The rearrangement links TRBV18 to TRBJ1-1, with a tentative D call TRBD1 (6 bases). V was shortened by 1 base and J by 1 base, with 7 bases between the two germline ends. CDR3 length: 14 amino acids. Germline V gene lookup returns CDR1 KGHSH and CDR2 LQKENI. The CDR3 DNA reads TGTGCCAGCTCACCACAGACAGGGAACACTGAAGCTTTCTTT. Protein: CASSPQTGNTEAFF.

This rearrangement joins TRBV28 to TRBJ2-5; 7 bases are a match to TRBD2. Germline-derived CDR1 and CDR2 are MDHEN and SYDVKM. CDR3 size: 13 residues. The V gene end was trimmed by 6 bases and the J gene end by 2 bases; junction bases not matched to a gene: 3. For the CDR3, the DNA is TGTGCCAGCAGGGCTAGCGGTCAAGAGACCCAGTACTTC. Its translation is CASRASGQETQYF.

The J gene is TRBJ1-6, the V gene TRBV28; 8 bases agree with TRBD1. The germline gives CDR1 MDHEN, CDR2 SYDVKM. V shed 6 bases, J shed 10 bases, and the junction held 8 bases outside the gene matches. CDR3 length equals 14 residues. The CDR3 bases are TGTGCCAGCAGAGGAGGACAGGGAGGATCACCCCTCCACTTT. Protein product: CASRGGQGGSPLHF.

V and J are TRBV7-9 and TRBJ1-2; D ambiguous. The CDR3 runs 14 residues. Between the trimmed V and J ends, which lost 1 base and 7 bases, there was a span of 13 bases. CDR1 is SEHNR, CDR2 FQNEAQ, per germline (reference sequence). CDR3 sequence: CASSLDVSGGGYTF. The CDR3 coding sequence is TGTGCCAGCAGCTTAGATGTTTCAGGAGGTGGCTACACCTTC.

The CDR3 sequence is CASSQTGTGVGKLFF. The CDR3 DNA follows: TGCGCCAGCAGCCAGACCGGGACAGGGGTAGGAAAACTGTTTTTT. This rearrangement joins TRBV4-1 to TRBJ1-4, with 10 bases identical to TRBD1. There are 15 residues in the CDR3. CDR1 and CDR2 (germline): MGHRA, YSYEKL. With 3 bases clipped from V and 10 bases from J, the junction kept 8 bases outside the gene matches.